The 24 T cell receptor beta chains in this list originate from one sample, sequenced in a study of CXCR3-negative and CXCR3-positive naive CD8 T cells. Study results and caveats: TRB CDR3s were more hydrophobic in CXCR3-positive than in CXCR3-negative naive cells.

What these receptors recognize is not known. Preparation of TRB cDNA libraries relied on 5' RACE carrying UMI labels. One entry per CDR3 protein, without DNA, is what TCRdb gives after re-calling the 5' RACE reads. The sample shows about 98,000 distinct CDR3 sequences, and around 0.99% sits with its ten largest clones. The sequencing input was naive CXCR3+ CD8+ T cells from blood. Documented subset: CD45RO-CCR7+CD27+CD95- naive CD8+ T cells expressing CXCR3 (TNR3+). All receptors come from a human donor in good health. Some clones in this sample may be carry-over from other donors' samples.

The J gene is TRBJ2-1, the V gene TRBV7-9. The germline CDR1 and CDR2 sequences are SEHNR and FQNEAQ (reference sequence). CDR3 length: 14 residues. The CDR3 sequence is CASSLGSGGNEQFF.

The chain has TRBV6-4 and TRBJ2-7. This CDR3 region has 14 residues. The germline V gene encodes CDR1 MRHNA and CDR2 SNTAGT. The CDR3 loop is CASSDSEDTYEQYF.

The genes are TRBV27 and TRBJ2-7; absent DNA, TCRdb's TRBD2 call cannot be checked. CDR1 and CDR2 from the germline V gene are MNHEY and SMNVEV (reference sequence). There are 15 residues in the CDR3. CDR3 sequence reads: CASSSQGLSSYEQYF.

The chain employs TRBV29-1 and TRBJ1-2; the TRBD1 assignment by TCRdb is unverifiable without DNA. From germline, CDR1 is SQVTM and CDR2 ANQGSEA. This CDR3 is 12 amino acids long. CDR3 protein: CSAPGQGDGYTF. Variable domain in full (rest from reference TRBV29-1 and TRBJ1-2): SAVISQKPSRDICQRGTSLTIQCQVDSQVTMMFWYRQQPGQSLTLIATANQGSEATYESGFVIDKFPISRPNLTFSTLTVSNMSPEDSSIYLCSAPGQGDGYTFGSGTRLTVV.

The V gene is TRBV5-5, the J gene TRBJ2-7; TCRdb proposes TRBD1, but this gene call is untestable without DNA. The CDR3 is 15 residues long. The germline V gene encodes CDR1 SGHKS and CDR2 YYEKEE (reference sequence). CDR3 loop: CASSLYARDTYEQYF. The whole variable domain, remainder taken from reference TRBV5-5 and TRBJ2-7, is DAGVTQSPTHLIKTRGQQVTLRCSPISGHKSVSWYQQVLGQGPQFIFQYYEKEERGRGNFPDRFSARQFPNYSSELNVNALLLGDSALYLCASSLYARDTYEQYFGPGTRLTVT.

V is TRBV7-9 and J is TRBJ2-1; as DNA is missing, the TRBD2 call by TCRdb cannot be tested. Per the germline V gene, CDR1 is SEHNR and CDR2 is FQNEAQ (reference sequence). This CDR3 has 13 amino acids. The CDR3 here is CASSLGRAGEQFF.

The rearrangement uses TRBV6-5 and TRBJ2-2. CDR1 and CDR2 from the germline V gene are MNHEY and SVGAGI. The CDR3 spans 12 residues. The CDR3: CASSFHTGELFF.

The genes are TRBV21-1 and TRBJ2-7; TCRdb's D call, TRBD1, is unchecked because there is no DNA. TRBV21-1 is a documented pseudogene. The CDR3 consists of 15 residues. This chain's CDR3 is CASSKVRGATYEQYF.

This chain uses TRBV20-1 with TRBJ2-1; the D gene TCRdb calls, TRBD1, cannot be checked with no DNA. This CDR3 region has 14 residues. Germline CDR1 and CDR2: DFQATT and SNEGSKA (reference sequence). The chain's CDR3 is CSALAPPHENEQFF.

The chain uses TRBV29-1 and TRBJ2-5; lacking DNA, the TRBD2 call made by TCRdb goes unchecked. The germline V gene encodes CDR1 SQVTM and CDR2 ANQGSEA. CDR3 length: 16 residues. The CDR3 sequence: CSVDTVSGSYQETQYF.

The CDR3 is CASCGWDPNTEAFF. V gene TRBV11-3 combines with J gene TRBJ1-1. This CDR3 is built from 14 residues. Germline lookup yields CDR1 SGHNT and CDR2 YENEEA.

The rearrangement uses TRBV20-1 and TRBJ2-7. The CDR3 spans 12 residues. CDR1 DFQATT and CDR2 SNEGSKA come from the germline V gene (reference sequence). CDR3 amino acids: CSANDMTYEQYF.

V is TRBV7-3 and J is TRBJ2-1; the TRBD2 assignment by TCRdb is unverifiable without DNA. The CDR3 extends over 16 amino acids. CDR1 and CDR2 from the germline V gene are SGHTA and FQGTGA. This chain's CDR3 is CASSLLASGGYNEQFF. Combining the CDR3 with reference TRBV7-3 and TRBJ2-1 gives the whole variable domain GAGVSQTPSNKVTEKGKYVELRCDPISGHTALYWYRQSLGQGPEFLIYFQGTGAADDSGLPNDRFFAVRPEGSVSTLKIQRTERGDSAVYLCASSLLASGGYNEQFFGPGTRLTVL.

This chain connects TRBV4-3 to TRBJ2-2; TCRdb picks TRBD1, but there is no DNA to check that call. CDR3 length equals 16 residues. Germline V gene sequence: CDR1 LGHNA, CDR2 YSLEER. The CDR3: CASSQDAPGGPGELFF.

The chain is built from TRBV6-2 or TRBV6-3 and TRBJ2-7; TCRdb selects TRBD1, and the lack of DNA leaves this call unchecked. CDR3 length equals 18 residues. Germline V gene data show CDR1 as MNHEY and CDR2 as SVGEGT. This CDR3 is CASSPPPSSTGGSYEQYF.

The gene calls are TRBV27 and TRBJ2-7. The CDR3 sequence is 11 residues long. Germline lookup yields CDR1 MNHEY and CDR2 SMNVEV (reference sequence). The chain's CDR3 is CASSFANEQYF.

The chain is built from TRBV7-2 and TRBJ2-7; TCRdb's assignment of TRBD2 cannot be checked, as there is no DNA. Germline values: CDR1 SGHTA, CDR2 FQGNSA. The CDR3 totals 16 residues. The CDR3 loop is CASSPGISGGAKEQYF.

The gene calls are TRBV29-1 and TRBJ2-1; without DNA, the TCRdb call of TRBD1 cannot be checked. The CDR3 is made up of 16 amino acids. Germline CDR1 reads SQVTM; CDR2 reads ANQGSEA. CDR3 protein: CSVPLDRVRSYNEQFF.

The V and J genes are TRBV7-2 and TRBJ1-1; TCRdb indicates TRBD1, and absent DNA this call remains unverified. Germline V CDR1 and CDR2: SGHTA, FQGNSA. This CDR3 is 16 amino acids long. CDR3 amino acids: CASSTLQGVGDTEAFF.

The chain joins TRBV5-1 to TRBJ2-7; without DNA, the TCRdb call of TRBD1 cannot be checked. The CDR3 sequence is 14 residues long. CDR1 and CDR2 (germline): SGHRS, YFSETQ. CDR3 amino acids: CASSWTGGRYEQYF.

V is TRBV12-3 or TRBV12-4 and J is TRBJ2-3. The CDR3 spans 11 residues. The CDR3 spells CASSQTYTQYF.

The rearrangement uses TRBV7-9 and TRBJ2-4; lacking DNA, the TRBD2 call made by TCRdb goes unchecked. There are 12 residues in the CDR3. Germline CDR1 SEHNR, CDR2 FQNEAQ (reference sequence). The chain's CDR3 is CASSQGGDIQYF.

This sequence joins TRBV7-8 and TRBJ1-4; TCRdb's D call, TRBD1, is unchecked because there is no DNA. Germline CDR1 reads SGHVS; CDR2 reads FQNEAQ. CDR3 length equals 15 residues. The chain's CDR3 is CASSPPDRDREKLFF.

The chain couples TRBV29-1 to TRBJ2-1. This CDR3 contains 12 residues. The V gene's germline CDR1 is SQVTM and CDR2 ANQGSEA. The chain's CDR3 is CSVEVLSGEQFF.